The clone carrying this T cell receptor (beta chain) was picked up a small number of times. Its antigen is not identified. This specimen belongs to a study of cytomegalovirus exposure and HLA in healthy donors. Study-wide background: The Caucasian-associated ancestry cluster contained more than 75% of the 398 genotyped donors.

Points from the study as a whole: Later examination showed HLA-associated TCR beta chains had greater clonal expansion than equally common others.

This PCR relied on a set of 60 Vbeta primers and 13 Jbeta primers. The repertoire was sequenced with immunoSEQ multiplex PCR; TCRdb's copy has only in-frame clones and lacks some. The data show 150,000 to 200,000 clones, 78% seen once. The donors were healthy bone marrow donors. Likely unrecorded immune exposures existed in these nominally healthy donors. The receptor comes from a middle-aged woman in good health and CMV-seropositive. Sequenced input: PBMCs.

CDR3 sequence reads: CATLGTSGGDNEQFF. CDR3 DNA: TGTGCCACCCTCGGGACTAGCGGGGGGGACAATGAGCAGTTCTTC. This chain connects TRBV15 to TRBJ2-1, with TRBD2 matching over 16 bases. This CDR3 contains 15 residues. With V trimmed by 8 bases and J by 5 bases, 3 bases remained unmatched. The V gene's germline CDR1 is LNHNV and CDR2 YYDKDF (reference sequence).